Detailed here is one TCR beta chain. Sequencing used immunoSEQ multiplex PCR; TCRdb keeps in-frame clones, though not all of them. This sample yields about 490,000 clones, of which approximately 78% are seen a single time; around 12% belongs to the top ten. These data originate in a study of shared clonotypes between healthy human individuals. Germline V lookup: CDR1 SGHRS, CDR2 YFSETQ. The V gene lost 4 bases and the J gene lost 0 bases, with 14 bases spanning the gap. This CDR3 contains 17 residues. The sequence was collected from a woman in her 40s in good health. Some clones in this sample may be carry-over from other donors' samples. The material sequenced was PBMCs. The chain couples TRBV5-1 to TRBJ2-6; perhaps TRBD1 as D (6 bases). The CDR3 DNA follows: TGCGCCAGCAGCGTACAGGGTCGACCCTCTGGGGCCAACGTCCTGACTTTC. Its translation is CASSVQGRPSGANVLTF.